What follows is one T cell receptor (beta chain) and its context. The entry originates in a study of blood T cell repertoires in COVID-19. Overall study: PBMCs, B-cell-depleted T cells, or T cells were the source of the cDNA or gDNA that made up the material.

Germline V gene lookup returns CDR1 SGDLS and CDR2 YYNGEE. With 3 bases clipped from V and 0 bases from J, the junction kept 12 bases outside the gene matches. The CDR3 extends over 19 amino acids. The table came from immunoSEQ multiplex PCR; TCRdb's copy has only in-frame clones and leaves some out. The repertoire includes under 150,000 clones, roughly 76% of them detected once, and about 8% sits in the top ten. This chain uses TRBV9 with TRBJ1-3; 10 positions match TRBD1. The specimen sequenced was peripheral blood. This TCR came from a human donor with acute or convalescent COVID-19. The donor label of this sample is uncertain. The CDR3 here is CASSAGGWDRGSSGNTIYF. CDR3 in DNA: TGTGCCAGCAGCGCCGGGGGATGGGACAGGGGAAGCTCTGGAAACACCATATATTTT.